One sample yielded the 8 T cell receptor beta chains listed below, sequenced in a study of blood T cell repertoires in COVID-19. Generated by immunoSEQ multiplex PCR, the TCRdb table keeps only in-frame clones and is missing some. The sample records approximately 260,000 clones, 90% being singletons. Material: peripheral blood. The receptors shown here come from a woman aged 55-70 years with COVID-19, enrolled during active disease.

The gene calls are TRBV15 and TRBJ1-5, with D possibly matching TRBD1 (5 bases). Trimming stripped 0 bases from V and 3 bases from J, with 15 bases between. The CDR3 length is 17 residues. Germline lookup yields CDR1 LNHNV and CDR2 YYDKDF (reference sequence). In DNA, the CDR3 is TGTGCCACCAGCAGAGATCGCGCGGGGGTGGTCAATCAGCCCCAGCATTTT. Protein: CATSRDRAGVVNQPQHF.

This chain uses TRBV6-6 with TRBJ1-6; 7 nucleotides agree with TRBD1. The CDR3 length is 14 residues. CDR1 MNHNY and CDR2 SVGAGI come from the germline V gene (reference sequence). Losses at the gene ends were 6 bases for V and 7 bases for J; bases not matched to a gene: 6. CDR3 amino acids: CASSRQGGNSPLHF. For the CDR3, the DNA is TGTGCCAGCAGCCGACAGGGAGGCAATTCACCCCTCCACTTT.

The rearrangement uses TRBV4-3 and TRBJ1-1; 8 positions match TRBD1. The V gene's germline CDR1 is LGHNA and CDR2 YSLEER. V lost 3 bases and J lost 8; bases outside the gene matches: 14. The CDR3 has 16 amino acids. CDR3 in DNA: TGCGCCAGCAGCCAGGTTACAGGGGGATGGGTGGGGGAAGCTTTCTTT. This encodes CASSQVTGGWVGEAFF.

CDR3 protein: CASSLAGVYTEAFF. CDR3 nucleotides: TGTGCCAGCAGCTTGGCGGGGGTGTACACTGAAGCTTTCTTT. This chain joins TRBV5-8 and TRBJ1-1, with D perhaps matching TRBD1 (5 bases). The V end was cut by 0 bases, the J end by 3 bases, with 9 bases between. The germline V gene encodes CDR1 SGHTS and CDR2 YDEGEE. This CDR3 comprises 14 residues.

The chain links TRBV5-1 to TRBJ1-1; 7 nucleotides align to TRBD1. The germline gives CDR1 SGHRS, CDR2 YFSETQ. V gave up 4 bases and J gave up 0 bases; unmatched junction bases: 3. The CDR3 runs to 14 residues. The CDR3 region has the DNA TGCGCCAGCAGCGAGGGACAGCTGAACACTGAAGCTTTCTTT. This encodes CASSEGQLNTEAFF.

This chain connects TRBV19 to TRBJ1-5, with 7 positions matching TRBD1. This CDR3 has 16 amino acids. V lost 9 bases and J lost 1; bases outside the gene matches: 12. CDR1 LNHDA and CDR2 SQIVND come from the germline V gene (reference sequence). The CDR3 here is CASRQGMLGSNQPQHF. The DNA for the CDR3 is TGTGCCAGCCGACAGGGAATGTTAGGGAGCAATCAGCCCCAGCATTTT.

The chain has TRBV27 and TRBJ1-2; TRBD1 agrees at 7 bases. The V and J ends lost 3 bases and 5 bases, in that order; junction bases with no gene match: 12. Germline values: CDR1 MNHEY, CDR2 SMNVEV (reference sequence). The CDR3 has 16 residues. CDR3 amino acids: CASSFGTGQIPYGYTF. Written as DNA, the CDR3 is TGTGCCAGCAGTTTTGGCACGGGACAGATACCTTATGGCTACACCTTC.

Only one count was recorded for this clone. This chain joins TRBV18 and TRBJ1-5, with 7 bases matching TRBD1. Germline-derived CDR1 and CDR2 are KGHSH and LQKENI. The CDR3 spans 17 residues. With V trimmed by 6 bases and J by 0 bases, 11 bases remained unmatched. Here the CDR3 reads CASSRDRPGGSNQPQHF. The CDR3 DNA sequence: TGTGCCAGCTCCCGCGACAGGCCAGGGGGTAGCAATCAGCCCCAGCATTTT.